The clone carrying this T cell receptor beta chain was seen ten or more times. Each CDR3 protein gets one entry after TCRdb re-called the RT-PCR reads with MiXCR. There are around 700,000 distinct CDR3 sequences in the sample; 13% to 15% occur only once, and around 3.3% lies in the top ten. Germline CDR1 reads SGHTA; CDR2 reads FQGNSA. The CDR3 covers 17 residues. V lost 5 bases, J lost 9 bases, and 20 bases stayed unmatched. The sequence derives from a female donor in good health, serving as a healthy control. Source material: memory CD4+ T cells from blood. The chain uses TRBV7-2 and TRBJ2-7; 9 nucleotides match TRBD1. The DNA of the CDR3 is TGTGCCAGCAGCCGGCCAAACTCCGGGACAGGGATCTTCGGGCAGTACTTC. Protein: CASSRPNSGTGIFGQYF. Variable domain in full (rest from reference TRBV7-2 and TRBJ2-7): GAGVSQSPSNKVTEKGKDVELRCDPISGHTALYWYRQSLGQGLEFLIYFQGNSAPDKSGLPSDRFSAERTGGSVSTLTIQRTQQEDSAVYLCASSRPNSGTGIFGQYFGPGTRLTVT.